Each of the 7 T cell receptor beta chains below was sequenced from the same sample in a study of blood T cell repertoires in COVID-19. TCRdb's table, derived via immunoSEQ multiplex PCR, lists solely in-frame clones and lacks some. The sample has 120,000 to 150,000 clones, about 88% seen once. The specimen was peripheral blood. The source is a human donor with acute or convalescent COVID-19. The donor label of this sample is uncertain.

CDR3 in amino acids: CASSMGGGEDTQYF. The CDR3, as DNA: TGTGCCAGTAGTATGGGGGGGGGCGAAGATACGCAGTATTTT. V usage is TRBV19 and J usage is TRBJ2-3, with D maybe TRBD2 (7 bases). From germline, CDR1 is LNHDA and CDR2 SQIVND (reference sequence). Trimming removed 3 bases at V and 5 bases at J, with 12 bases between. The CDR3 length is 14 residues.

The chain employs TRBV19 and TRBJ1-5; unclear D gene. Trimming stripped 3 bases from V and 2 bases from J, with 14 bases between. The length of the CDR3 is 16 residues. Germline V CDR1 and CDR2: LNHDA, SQIVND (reference sequence). The CDR3 nucleotides read TGTGCCAGTAGTATGATTGGGGAGGTGGGCAATCAGCCCCAGCATTTT. This gives the protein CASSMIGEVGNQPQHF.

The chain combines TRBV5-1 with TRBJ1-5; 9 bases line up with TRBD1. Trimming took 1 base from V and 2 from J; bases not matched to a gene: 7. The CDR3 consists of 17 residues. Germline V gene data show CDR1 as SGHRS and CDR2 as YFSETQ. The CDR3 region has the DNA TGCGCCAGCAGCTTGTTACCGGGACAGGGAGGCAATCAGCCCCAGCATTTT. Amino acid sequence: CASSLLPGQGGNQPQHF.

The gene calls are TRBV28 and TRBJ2-1; possibly TRBD2 for D (6 bases). The V gene's germline CDR1 is MDHEN and CDR2 SYDVKM. CDR3 length: 15 amino acids. V lost 5 bases and J 3 bases, leaving 14 bases between the germline ends. CDR3 in amino acids: CASSRSGGNYNEQFF. DNA for the CDR3: TGTGCCAGCAGTCGCTCCGGGGGAAACTACAATGAGCAGTTCTTC. The complete variable domain, with remaining parts taken from reference TRBV28 and TRBJ2-1, reads DVKVTQSSRYLVKRTGEKVFLECVQDMDHENMFWYRQDPGLGLRLIYFSYDVKMKEKGDIPEGYSVSREKKERFSLILESASTNQTSMYLCASSRSGGNYNEQFFGPGTRLTVL.

In its sample, this clone was seen a few times. The genes are TRBV6-5 and TRBJ1-6; 9 bases align to TRBD1. CDR1 is MNHEY and CDR2 is SVGAGI in the germline V gene. With 6 bases clipped from V and 6 bases from J, the junction kept 6 bases outside the gene matches. The CDR3 consists of 15 residues. The CDR3 DNA reads as TGTGCCAGCAGGGTAAGGACAGGGGTTAATTCACCCCTCCACTTT. This encodes CASRVRTGVNSPLHF.

The chain is built from TRBV18 and TRBJ2-1, with TRBD1 matching over 10 bases. V lost 1 base and J lost 6; bases outside the gene matches: 6. The CDR3 totals 16 residues. The germline gives CDR1 KGHSH, CDR2 LQKENI. The DNA for the CDR3 is TGTGCCAGCTCACCACGGCCGGGACAGGGGAGCAATGAGCAGTTCTTC. It specifies CASSPRPGQGSNEQFF.

The V and J genes are TRBV5-4 and TRBJ2-4, with a possible D match to TRBD2 (6 bases). The CDR3 consists of 15 residues. Trimming cost V 2 bases and J 3 bases, with 12 bases left between them. Germline V gene lookup returns CDR1 SGHNT and CDR2 YYREEE (reference sequence). CDR3 loop: CASSFGDLGKNIQYF. The CDR3 bases are TGTGCCAGCAGCTTCGGGGACTTGGGCAAAAACATTCAGTACTTC.